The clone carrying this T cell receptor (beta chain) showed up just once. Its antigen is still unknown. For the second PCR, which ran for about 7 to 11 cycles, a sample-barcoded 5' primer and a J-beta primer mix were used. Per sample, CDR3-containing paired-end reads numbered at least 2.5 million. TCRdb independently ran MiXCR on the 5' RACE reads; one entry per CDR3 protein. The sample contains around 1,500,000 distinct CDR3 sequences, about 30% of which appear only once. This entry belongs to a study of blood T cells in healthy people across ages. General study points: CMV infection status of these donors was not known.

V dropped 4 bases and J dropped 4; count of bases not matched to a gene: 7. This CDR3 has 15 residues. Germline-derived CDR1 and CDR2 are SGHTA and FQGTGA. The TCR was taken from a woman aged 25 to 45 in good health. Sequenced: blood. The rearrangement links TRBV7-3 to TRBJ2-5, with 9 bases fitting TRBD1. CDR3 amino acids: CASSSQGALLETQYF. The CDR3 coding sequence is TGTGCCAGCAGCTCACAGGGGGCTTTGTTAGAGACCCAGTACTTC.